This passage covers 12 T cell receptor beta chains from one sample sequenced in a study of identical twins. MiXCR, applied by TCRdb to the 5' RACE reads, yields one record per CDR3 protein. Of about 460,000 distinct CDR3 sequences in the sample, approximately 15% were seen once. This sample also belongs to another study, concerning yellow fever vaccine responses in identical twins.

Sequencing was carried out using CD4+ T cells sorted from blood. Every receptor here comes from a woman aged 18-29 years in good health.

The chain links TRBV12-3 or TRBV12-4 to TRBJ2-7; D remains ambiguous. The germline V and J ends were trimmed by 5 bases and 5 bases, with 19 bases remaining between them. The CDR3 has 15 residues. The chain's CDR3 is CASSPTPVAWDEQYF. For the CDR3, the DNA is TGTGCCAGCAGTCCGACCCCCGTAGCATGGGACGAGCAGTACTTC.

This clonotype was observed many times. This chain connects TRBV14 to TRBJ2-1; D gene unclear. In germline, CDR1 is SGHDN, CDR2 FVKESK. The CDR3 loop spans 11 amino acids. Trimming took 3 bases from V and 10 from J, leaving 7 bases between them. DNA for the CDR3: TGTGCCAGCAGCCAGGCGAGGGAGCAGTTCTTC. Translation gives CASSQAREQFF.

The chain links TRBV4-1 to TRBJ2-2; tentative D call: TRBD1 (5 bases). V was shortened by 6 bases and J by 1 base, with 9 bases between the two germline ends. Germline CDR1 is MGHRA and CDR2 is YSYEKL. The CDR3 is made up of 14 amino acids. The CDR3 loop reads CASRDGQNTGELFF. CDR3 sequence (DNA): TGCGCCAGCAGGGACGGACAGAACACCGGGGAGCTGTTTTTT.

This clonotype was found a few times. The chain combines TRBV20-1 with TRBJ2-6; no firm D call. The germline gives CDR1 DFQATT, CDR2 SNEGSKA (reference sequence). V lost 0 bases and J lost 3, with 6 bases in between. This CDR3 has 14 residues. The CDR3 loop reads CSARDNGGANVLTF. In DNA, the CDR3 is TGCAGTGCTAGAGATAACGGTGGGGCCAACGTCCTGACTTTC.

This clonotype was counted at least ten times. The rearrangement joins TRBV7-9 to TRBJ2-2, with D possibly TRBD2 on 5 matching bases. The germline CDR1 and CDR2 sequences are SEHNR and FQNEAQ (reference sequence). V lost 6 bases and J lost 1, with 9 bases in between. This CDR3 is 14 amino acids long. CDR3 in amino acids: CASSVEGNTGELFF. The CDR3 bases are TGTGCCAGCAGTGTTGAGGGGAACACCGGGGAGCTGTTTTTT.

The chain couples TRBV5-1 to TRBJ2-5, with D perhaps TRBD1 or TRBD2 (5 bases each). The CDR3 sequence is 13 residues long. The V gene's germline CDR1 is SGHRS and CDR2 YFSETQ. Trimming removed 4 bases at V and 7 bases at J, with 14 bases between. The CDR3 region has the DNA TGCGCCAGCAGCGAGGGCCCCGGGGCGACCCAGTACTTC. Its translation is CASSEGPGATQYF.

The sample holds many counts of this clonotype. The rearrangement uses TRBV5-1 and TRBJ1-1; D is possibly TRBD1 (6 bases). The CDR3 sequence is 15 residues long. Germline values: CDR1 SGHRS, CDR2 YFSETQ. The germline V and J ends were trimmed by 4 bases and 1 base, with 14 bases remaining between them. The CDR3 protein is CASSPGVLGNTEAFF. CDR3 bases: TGCGCCAGCAGCCCAGGGGTTTTGGGGAACACTGAAGCTTTCTTT.

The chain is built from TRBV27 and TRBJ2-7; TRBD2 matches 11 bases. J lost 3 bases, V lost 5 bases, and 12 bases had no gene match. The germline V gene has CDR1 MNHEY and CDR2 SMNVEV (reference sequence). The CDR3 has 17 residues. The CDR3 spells CASSLGGSGRADYEQYF. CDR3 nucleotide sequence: TGTGCCAGCAGTCTGGGAGGTAGCGGGAGGGCCGACTACGAGCAGTACTTC.

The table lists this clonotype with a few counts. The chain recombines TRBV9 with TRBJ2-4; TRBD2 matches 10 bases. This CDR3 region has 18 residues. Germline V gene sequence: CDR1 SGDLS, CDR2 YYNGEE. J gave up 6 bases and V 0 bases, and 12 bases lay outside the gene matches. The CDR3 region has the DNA TGTGCCAGCAGCGTAGCCCTAGCGGGAGCGCCTTATGGAAACATTCAGTACTTC. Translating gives CASSVALAGAPYGNIQYF.

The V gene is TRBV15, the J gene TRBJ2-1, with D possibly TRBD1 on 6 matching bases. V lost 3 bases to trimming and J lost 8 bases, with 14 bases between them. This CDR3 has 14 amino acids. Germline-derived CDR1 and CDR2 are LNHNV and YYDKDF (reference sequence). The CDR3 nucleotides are TGTGCCACCAGCAGCGGCACACAGGGCGATGAGCAGTTCTTC. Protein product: CATSSGTQGDEQFF.

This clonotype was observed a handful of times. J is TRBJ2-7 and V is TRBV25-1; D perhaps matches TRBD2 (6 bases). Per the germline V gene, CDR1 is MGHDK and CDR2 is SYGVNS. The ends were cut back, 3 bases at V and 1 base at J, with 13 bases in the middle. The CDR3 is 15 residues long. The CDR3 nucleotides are TGTGCCAGCAGTGACCCGGGGGTAGTTTCCTACGAGCAGTACTTC. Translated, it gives CASSDPGVVSYEQYF.

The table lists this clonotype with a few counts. As DNA, the CDR3 is TGTGCCAGCAGTGGACGGCCTTATAATTCACCCCTCCACTTT. As protein: CASSGRPYNSPLHF. The genes are TRBV5-6 and TRBJ1-6, with D uncertain. Germline V lookup: CDR1 SGHDT, CDR2 YYEEEE. Trimming took off 5 bases at V and 4 bases at J, with 10 bases between the two ends. The CDR3 is 14 residues long.